This TCR beta chain was recovered during a study of CD8+CD57+ T cells in acquired aplastic anemia. Study-wide background: The study obtained an average of around 3.1 ug of DNA from sorted CD4+ and CD8+ cells. The study obtained about 10.8 million reads on average for CD4+ cells from healthy donors. General study findings and limits: Patients and controls were not found to differ significantly in CD8+ Simpson's diversity. The study identified under 30 CD8+ CDR3 sequences shared by patients and controls.

The template used for profiling TCR beta VDJ and CDR3 was genomic DNA. TCRdb independently ran MiXCR on the reads; one entry per CDR3 protein. The data hold 190,000 or so distinct CDR3 sequences, with 60% to 65% observed a single time. The CDR3 consists of 12 residues. Trimming stripped 3 bases from V and 2 bases from J, with 5 bases between. Germline values: CDR1 DFQATT, CDR2 SNEGSKA (reference sequence). This clonotype has more than one count but fewer than ten. Its target is not known. Source material: sorted CD4+, CD8+, or CD8+CD57+ T cells (not recorded which) from PBMCs. This rearrangement joins TRBV20-1 to TRBJ1-5; a possible D gene is TRBD1 (5 bases). The source is a human donor in good health. The CDR3 DNA sequence: TGCAGTGCTAGCAGGGGCAATCAGCCCCAGCATTTT. This translates into CSASRGNQPQHF.